These 12 T cell receptor beta chains came from one sample sequenced in a study of naive and memory T cell subsets. Regarding the study as a whole: Possibly reflecting memory cells re-expressing CD45RA, a few larger clonotypes occurred in naive repertoires, especially CD8.

These receptors are not linked to any known antigen. An equimolar mix of two oligonucleotides served as the beta constant-region primer for TRBC1 and TRBC2. Four rounds of PCR amplified the ligated cDNA using nested alpha and beta constant-region primers plus SP2. One entry per CDR3 protein results from TCRdb running MiXCR on the UMI-ligation and nested PCR reads. The repertoire holds more than 95,000 distinct CDR3 sequences, with approximately 15% as singletons. The sequenced sample was naive CD8+ T cells from blood. The receptors were sampled from a human donor in good health.

Many counts were recorded for this clonotype. The V and J genes are TRBV7-3 and TRBJ2-7; D ambiguous. Trimming shortened V by 5 bases and J by 0 bases, and 17 bases separated the two germline ends. CDR1 and CDR2 (germline): SGHTA, FQGTGA. The CDR3 has 16 residues. The chain's CDR3 is CASSPLGTTRSYEQYF. CDR3 coding DNA: TGTGCCAGCAGCCCCCTGGGTACAACCCGCTCCTACGAGCAGTACTTC.

This clonotype was observed a few times. The chain recombines TRBV4-1 with TRBJ2-7, with 7 bases aligning to TRBD2. V shed 1 base, J shed 3 bases, and the junction held 6 bases outside the gene matches. CDR1 is MGHRA and CDR2 is YSYEKL in the germline V gene. This CDR3 has 15 amino acids. The CDR3 loop reads CASSQVEGGSYEQYF. The DNA of the CDR3 is TGCGCCAGCAGCCAAGTCGAGGGAGGGAGCTACGAGCAGTACTTC.

This clonotype has only a few counts. The chain couples TRBV7-2 to TRBJ2-5; 12 bases align to TRBD2. The trim removed 5 bases at V and 2 bases at J, leaving 15 bases unmatched. The CDR3 length is 19 residues. Germline-derived CDR1 and CDR2 are SGHTA and FQGNSA. The CDR3 sequence is CASSPPASGGAALQETQYF. The DNA of the CDR3 is TGTGCCAGCAGCCCGCCCGCTAGCGGGGGGGCCGCCCTTCAAGAGACCCAGTACTTC.

Only a few counts were recorded for this clonotype. The V call is TRBV4-2, the J call TRBJ2-1; TRBD2 matches at 8 bases. Germline V gene sequence: CDR1 LGHNA, CDR2 YNFKEQ. The CDR3 length is 16 residues. Unmatched junction bases numbered 6, after V lost 1 base and J lost 4 bases. CDR3 DNA sequence: TGTGCCAGCAGCCAAGTATCGCGGGGGGTGTACAATGAGCAGTTCTTC. It encodes CASSQVSRGVYNEQFF.

The genes are TRBV7-9 and TRBJ1-1; 9 bases map to TRBD1. The V and J ends lost 6 bases and 11 bases, in that order; junction bases with no gene match: 4. Per the germline V gene, CDR1 is SEHNR and CDR2 is FQNEAQ (reference sequence). The CDR3 has 11 amino acids. The CDR3 sequence: CASRTGTGAFF. CDR3 nucleotide sequence: TGTGCCAGCAGGACCGGGACAGGGGCTTTCTTT.

The CDR3, as DNA: TGTGCCAGCAGGGACAGGGTGAACACTGAAGCTTTCTTT. The encoded protein is CASRDRVNTEAFF. V gene TRBV2 combines with J gene TRBJ1-1, with 8 bases aligning to TRBD1. The junction had 0 bases not matched to a gene; V was cut back by 6 bases and J by 0 bases. Germline V gives CDR1 SNHLY, CDR2 FYNNEI. The CDR3 totals 13 residues.

The chain uses TRBV15 and TRBJ2-1; 8 bases align to TRBD1. CDR3 size: 15 residues. Germline V gene sequence: CDR1 LNHNV, CDR2 YYDKDF (reference sequence). The junction had 4 bases not matched to a gene; V was cut back by 0 bases and J by 6 bases. CDR3 DNA sequence: TGTGCCACCAGCAGAGAGAGGACAGGGTCCAATGAGCAGTTCTTC. As protein: CATSRERTGSNEQFF.

The CDR3 DNA reads TGTGCCAGCAGCTCTAGCGCACAAGAGACCCAGTACTTC. Its translation: CASSSSAQETQYF. The chain couples TRBV7-9 to TRBJ2-5, with D perhaps matching TRBD2 (6 bases). The CDR3 is made up of 13 amino acids. Germline lookup yields CDR1 SEHNR and CDR2 FQNEAQ (reference sequence). V was trimmed by 4 bases and J by 2 bases, leaving 8 bases between them.

This clonotype came up many times. The rearrangement links TRBV24-1 to TRBJ2-5; possibly TRBD2 for D (5 bases). Looked up from germline, CDR1 is KGHDR and CDR2 is SFDVKD. This CDR3 region has 14 residues. V was pared by 7 bases and J by 1 base, with 12 bases between. The CDR3 loop is CATRSRGSQETQYF. CDR3 coding DNA: TGTGCCACCAGATCCCGGGGAAGCCAAGAGACCCAGTACTTC.

This clonotype was seen a handful of times. The rearrangement uses TRBV7-4 and TRBJ1-1; a possible D gene is TRBD1 (5 bases). Trimming shortened V by 5 bases and J by 7 bases, and 17 bases separated the two germline ends. The CDR3 totals 14 residues. Germline V gene sequence: CDR1 SGHVT, CDR2 SQSDAQ. Here the CDR3 DNA reads TGTGCCAGCAGCAATGACGAGGGACTTCATGAAGCTTTCTTT. It specifies CASSNDEGLHEAFF.

The CDR3 sequence is CASSEANSAYEQYF. In nucleotides, the CDR3 is TGTGCCAGCAGTGAAGCCAACAGCGCCTACGAGCAGTACTTC. V gene TRBV2 combines with J gene TRBJ2-7; D is ambiguous. Germline V lookup: CDR1 SNHLY, CDR2 FYNNEI. The CDR3 is 14 amino acids. V lost 0 bases and J lost 2, with 8 bases in between.

This clonotype was seen more than once but under ten times. V and J are TRBV4-2 and TRBJ2-1, with 9 bases lining up with TRBD2. Germline V gene lookup returns CDR1 LGHNA and CDR2 YNFKEQ. The CDR3 is 16 residues long. The junction had 3 bases not matched to a gene; V was cut back by 1 base and J by 2 bases. The chain's CDR3 is CASSQGGGATYNEQFF. The CDR3 DNA reads TGTGCCAGCAGCCAAGGCGGGGGGGCCACCTACAATGAGCAGTTCTTC.